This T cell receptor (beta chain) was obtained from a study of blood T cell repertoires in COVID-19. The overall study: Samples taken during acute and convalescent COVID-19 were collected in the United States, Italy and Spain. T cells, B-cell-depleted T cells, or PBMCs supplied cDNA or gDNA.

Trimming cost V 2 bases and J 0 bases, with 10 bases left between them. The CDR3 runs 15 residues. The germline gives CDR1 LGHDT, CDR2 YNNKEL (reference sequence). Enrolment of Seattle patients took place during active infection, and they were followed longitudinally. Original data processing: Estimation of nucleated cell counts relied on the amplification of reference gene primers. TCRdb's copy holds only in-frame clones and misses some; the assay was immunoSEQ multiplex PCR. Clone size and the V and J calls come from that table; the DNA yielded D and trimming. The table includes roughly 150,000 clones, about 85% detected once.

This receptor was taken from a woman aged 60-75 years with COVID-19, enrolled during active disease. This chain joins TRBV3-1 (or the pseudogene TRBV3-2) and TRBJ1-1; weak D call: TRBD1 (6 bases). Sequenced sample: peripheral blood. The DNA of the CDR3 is TGTGCCAGCAGCCAAAACAGGGCTATGAACACTGAAGCTTTCTTT. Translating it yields CASSQNRAMNTEAFF.